This TCR beta chain was sequenced in a study of T cell repertoires in cytomegalovirus infection. Study summary: Through public TCR beta signatures, both CMV infection and matching HLA type were indicated.

Study outcomes and limitations: The ex vivo response showed dominance by HLA-C-restricted CMV-specific TCR beta clonotypes. Public TCR beta family frequency separated CMV-and-HLA carriers, including in an independent cohort.

TCRdb analysed the reads with MiXCR anew, one entry per CDR3 protein. The repertoire holds some 700,000 distinct CDR3 sequences, with 35% as singletons. This clonotype has just a few counts. Its cognate antigen is unknown. V lost 3 bases and J 10 bases, leaving 13 bases between the germline ends. Germline assignment: CDR1 GTSNPN and CDR2 SVGIG (reference sequence). The CDR3 has 13 residues. The sequenced sample was PBMCs. The chain combines TRBV30 with TRBJ1-6; possibly TRBD1 for D (6 bases). The sequence came from a human donor in good health (CMV status not recorded). Some clones in this sample may be carry-over from other donors' samples. In DNA, the CDR3 is TGTGCCTGGAGACTACAGGGAAAGTCACCCCTCCACTTT. It encodes CAWRLQGKSPLHF.